These 14 T cell receptor beta chains came from one sample sequenced in a study of T-cell reconstitution after alpha-beta-depleted transplantation in children. Unique molecular identifiers were used to barcode this TCRbeta library. Using its own MiXCR run on the PCR reads, TCRdb lists one record per CDR3 protein. The sample carries about 22,000 distinct CDR3 sequences, roughly 10% recorded once. Sequencing was performed on PBMCs from the stem cell graft donor, taken from the stem cell graft. The receptors were gathered from a human donor who donated a stem cell graft to a child with chronic granulomatous disease.

In this sample, this clonotype turned up many times. The chain employs TRBV7-8 and TRBJ1-2, with 8 bases matching TRBD1. CDR3 size: 16 residues. V shed 3 bases, J shed 6 bases, and the junction held 12 bases outside the gene matches. CDR1 and CDR2 (germline): SGHVS, FQNEAQ. Here the CDR3 reads CASSFFPDREEDGYTF. CDR3 nucleotides: TGTGCCAGCAGCTTTTTCCCGGACAGGGAGGAGGATGGCTACACCTTC.

This clonotype was picked up many times. This sequence joins TRBV4-1 and TRBJ2-7; weak D call: TRBD1 (6 bases). The length of the CDR3 is 14 residues. Deletions cut 0 bases from V and 5 bases from J, with 11 bases between. From germline, CDR1 is MGHRA and CDR2 YSYEKL. The CDR3 region is CASSQEAGVDEQYF. CDR3 DNA: TGCGCCAGCAGCCAAGAGGCAGGGGTAGACGAGCAGTACTTC.

This clonotype has ten or more counts. The rearrangement links TRBV7-6 to TRBJ2-3; D remains ambiguous. The germline V and J ends were trimmed by 5 bases and 0 bases, with 12 bases remaining between them. The CDR3 covers 15 residues. Per germline, CDR1 SGHVS and CDR2 FNYEAQ. The CDR3 region is CASSLRQVSTDTQYF. CDR3 nucleotide sequence: TGTGCCAGCAGCCTAAGGCAGGTTAGCACAGATACGCAGTATTTT.

This clonotype was seen ten or more times. The CDR3 reads CASAINRGLYEQYF. The CDR3 coding sequence is TGTGCCAGCGCAATCAACAGGGGGCTCTACGAGCAGTACTTC. The rearrangement uses TRBV7-7 and TRBJ2-7, with TRBD1 matching over 9 bases. With 8 bases clipped from V and 3 bases from J, the junction kept 8 bases outside the gene matches. The CDR3 extends over 14 amino acids. CDR1 is SSHAT and CDR2 is FNYEAQ in the germline V gene (reference sequence).

This clonotype was counted at least ten times. The V gene is TRBV7-2, the J gene TRBJ2-7; tentative D call: TRBD1 (5 bases). Between the trimmed V and J ends, which lost 1 base and 9 bases, there was a span of 13 bases. Germline-derived CDR1 and CDR2 are SGHTA and FQGNSA. The CDR3 consists of 13 residues. This CDR3 is CASSLGQRDPQYF. In nucleotides, the CDR3 is TGTGCCAGCAGCTTAGGACAGCGTGACCCGCAGTACTTC.

Many counts were recorded for this clonotype. The V and J genes are TRBV9 and TRBJ2-1; D might be TRBD2 (6 bases). The germline V gene encodes CDR1 SGDLS and CDR2 YYNGEE. The germline V and J ends were trimmed by 4 bases and 4 bases, with 9 bases remaining between them. The CDR3 loop spans 13 amino acids. The CDR3 loop reads CASSSRGYNEQFF. In DNA, the CDR3 is TGTGCCAGCAGCTCTCGGGGGTACAATGAGCAGTTCTTC.

Many counts were recorded for this clonotype. The V gene is TRBV7-9, the J gene TRBJ2-1; D may be TRBD1 or TRBD2 (5 bases each). This CDR3 has 19 amino acids. Germline CDR1 and CDR2: SEHNR and FQNEAQ (reference sequence). Deletions cut 1 base from V and 0 bases from J, with 19 bases between. The CDR3 region is CASSLGEGLAGSSYNEQFF. DNA of the CDR3: TGTGCCAGCAGCTTAGGTGAGGGGCTAGCAGGGAGCTCCTACAATGAGCAGTTCTTC.

This sequence joins TRBV11-2 and TRBJ2-5; D not certain. The CDR3 has 15 residues. The V and J ends lost 2 bases and 3 bases respectively, with 13 bases between them. CDR1 is SGHAT and CDR2 is FQNNGV in the germline V gene. The DNA of the CDR3 is TGTGCCAGCAGCTTATTTGTTGGCACGGAAGAGACCCAGTACTTC. It is translated as CASSLFVGTEETQYF.

This clonotype was observed many times. The chain combines TRBV29-1 with TRBJ2-3; weak D call: TRBD1 (6 bases). V was clipped by 3 bases and J by 5 bases, with 9 bases between them. Germline CDR1 SQVTM, CDR2 ANQGSEA. This CDR3 is built from 12 residues. The CDR3 loop reads CSVDGGIDTQYF. In DNA form, the CDR3 reads TGCAGCGTTGATGGGGGCATAGATACGCAGTATTTT.

This clonotype was picked up many times. This chain uses TRBV27 with TRBJ2-2; D call uncertain. The V gene's germline CDR1 is MNHEY and CDR2 SMNVEV (reference sequence). The CDR3 extends over 12 amino acids. Trimming shortened V by 5 bases and J by 5 bases, and 6 bases separated the two germline ends. CDR3 DNA sequence: TGTGCCAGCAGTCCCTTAACCGGGGAGCTGTTTTTT. Translation: CASSPLTGELFF.

The table lists this clonotype with many counts. The chain recombines TRBV25-1 with TRBJ2-7; tentatively, D is TRBD1 (5 bases). V was cut by 1 base and J by 6 bases, with 10 bases left in between. Germline values: CDR1 MGHDK, CDR2 SYGVNS. This CDR3 region has 13 residues. This CDR3 reads CASSEFGAGEQYF. DNA of the CDR3: TGTGCCAGCAGTGAATTTGGGGCCGGCGAGCAGTACTTC.

This clonotype was picked up many times. This chain uses TRBV21-1 with TRBJ2-6. TRBV21-1 represents a pseudogene. The CDR3 contains 12 residues. DNA of the CDR3: TGTGCCAGCGTCTCTGGGGCCAACGTCCTGACTTTC. Its protein is CASVSGANVLTF.

At least ten counts were recorded for this clonotype. The chain uses TRBV12-3 or TRBV12-4 and TRBJ1-2, with 11 bases identical to TRBD1. There are 17 residues in the CDR3. V was pared by 5 bases and J by 1 base, with 9 bases of the junction left unmatched. In DNA form, the CDR3 reads TGTGCCAGCAGTCCTCGGACAGGGGGCGAATTTAACTATGGCTACACCTTC. Encoded protein: CASSPRTGGEFNYGYTF.

This clonotype was recorded at least ten times. The J gene is TRBJ2-5, the V gene TRBV3-1; TRBD1 aligns across 8 bases. V gave up 0 bases and J gave up 8 bases; unmatched junction bases: 5. The CDR3 spans 14 residues. The germline V gene has CDR1 LGHDT and CDR2 YNNKEL (reference sequence). CDR3 residues: CASSQDEGQGTQYF. The CDR3 DNA follows: TGTGCCAGCAGCCAAGATGAAGGACAGGGCACCCAGTACTTC.